The entry that follows covers one T cell receptor (beta chain) sequence. The assay was immunoSEQ multiplex PCR, and TCRdb's table has in-frame clones only and misses some. The table lists about 59,000 clones, 72% of them singletons. Focal radiation plus CTLA-4 blockade with ipilimumab was given to patients with chemo-refractory metastatic non-small-cell lung cancer. This sample is part of a study of radiotherapy plus CTLA-4 blockade in lung cancer. In the study overall: Among patients, about 20% showed objective responses, and about 30% had disease control.

With V trimmed by 3 bases and J by 5 bases, 6 bases remained unmatched. CDR3 length: 14 amino acids. Germline V gives CDR1 SGHDT, CDR2 YYEEEE. Sequencing was performed on peripheral blood, taken from a patient treated with radiotherapy plus ipilimumab. This receptor was obtained from a human donor with non-small cell lung cancer whose response to radiotherapy plus ipilimumab could not be evaluated. This rearrangement joins TRBV5-6 to TRBJ2-5, with TRBD2 matching over 8 bases. CDR3 sequence (DNA): TGTGCCAGCAGCTGGAGGGTAGCGGGGGAGACCCAGTACTTC. Translated: CASSWRVAGETQYF.